These 7 T cell receptor beta chains originate from one sample sequenced in a study of blood T cell repertoires in COVID-19. The data were produced by immunoSEQ multiplex PCR, yet TCRdb's version contains in-frame clones alone and is incomplete. The sample yields roughly 36,000 clones, more than 70% seen once. The specimen was peripheral blood. The receptors derive from a man in his fifties or sixties with acute or convalescent COVID-19.

The chain joins TRBV5-1 to TRBJ1-1, with a tentative D call TRBD1 (5 bases). With 0 bases removed from V and 5 bases from J, the gap between germline ends came to 8 bases. Germline V gives CDR1 SGHRS, CDR2 YFSETQ. The CDR3 extends over 13 amino acids. CDR3 nucleotide sequence: TGCGCCAGCAGCTTGGGGGGCCTAACTGAAGCTTTCTTT. Translating gives CASSLGGLTEAFF.

A few counts support this clone. A read error may produce the germline difference seen at one junction end. The chain carries TRBV19 and TRBJ2-1; 7 positions match TRBD1. The CDR3 contains 13 residues. CDR1 LNHDA and CDR2 SQIVND come from the germline V gene (reference sequence). CDR3 bases: TGTGCCAGTAGAATAGACAGGGTAGGCGAGCAGTTCTTC. Protein product: CASRIDRVGEQFF.

This chain connects TRBV7-2 to TRBJ1-1; D is possibly TRBD1 (5 bases). The CDR3 extends over 13 amino acids. Trimming pared 5 bases from V and 2 bases from J, leaving 9 bases between. Germline loops: CDR1 SGHTA, CDR2 FQGNSA. For the CDR3, the DNA is TGTGCCAGCAGCCTACAGGTTAACACTGAAGCTTTCTTT. This gives the protein CASSLQVNTEAFF.

The CDR3 nucleotides are TGCGCCAGCAGCTCAGGACTAGACAATGAGCAGTTCTTC. Protein product: CASSSGLDNEQFF. The rearrangement links TRBV5-1 to TRBJ2-1; 7 bases fit TRBD2. Germline lookup yields CDR1 SGHRS and CDR2 YFSETQ. CDR3 length: 13 amino acids. The V segment lost 3 bases and the J segment 5 bases; nucleotides outside the gene matches: 2.

V is TRBV9 and J is TRBJ2-2; a possible D gene is TRBD1 (5 bases). The germline V and J ends were trimmed by 4 bases and 4 bases, with 11 bases remaining between them. Germline CDR1 reads SGDLS; CDR2 reads YYNGEE. The CDR3 is made up of 14 amino acids. The CDR3 sequence is CASSRQGTTGELFF. The CDR3 coding sequence is TGTGCCAGCAGCCGGCAGGGTACCACCGGGGAGCTGTTTTTT.

CDR3 coding DNA: TGTGCCACTGGGGACTCATTCTCGTTGGAGCAGTTCTTC. The encoded protein is CATGDSFSLEQFF. The chain recombines TRBV19 with TRBJ2-1, with D perhaps TRBD2 (6 bases). Germline loops: CDR1 LNHDA, CDR2 SQIVND (reference sequence). V lost 10 bases and J lost 10, with 20 bases in between. The CDR3 is made up of 13 amino acids.

The chain is built from TRBV5-6 and TRBJ2-3; TRBD2 matches at 13 bases. Losses at the gene ends were 3 bases for V and 8 bases for J; bases not matched to a gene: 12. CDR3 size: 17 residues. Germline CDR1 SGHDT, CDR2 YYEEEE. The CDR3, as DNA: TGTGCCAGCAGCTACTCACTAGCGGGGGGGGAGCCGGGTACGCAGTATTTT. Translation: CASSYSLAGGEPGTQYF.